The clone carrying this T cell receptor beta chain was seen at least ten times. Antigen: not known. The sample is drawn from a study of regulatory T cells in long-lasting Graves disease. Study-wide points: Patients with persistent Graves' had lower TCR diversity than newly diagnosed patients.

For TCR beta, libraries came from iRepertoire HTBI primers and Arm-PCR of CDR3 regions. TCRdb passed the multiplex PCR reads through MiXCR, listing each CDR3 protein once. The table includes about 400,000 distinct CDR3 sequences, over 12% detected once. This CDR3 comprises 16 residues. V dropped 1 base and J dropped 1; count of bases not matched to a gene: 4. Per the germline V gene, CDR1 is SGHAT and CDR2 is FQNNGV. This sample's time point: newly diagnosed GD, antithyroid drugs for less than 3 months. There was RNA extracted from PBMCs, and the TCR library was made from it. This sample also belongs to another study, concerning T cells in Graves' hyperthyroidism and ophthalmopathy.

This sequence was found in a woman aged 40 to 50 with Graves disease. The chain is built from TRBV11-2 and TRBJ2-7; 10 bases fit TRBD1. This specimen consisted of peripheral blood mononuclear cells (PBMCs), obtained at new diagnosis, from a patient treated with antithyroid drugs. CDR3 amino acids: CASSLGRGQGSYEQYF. CDR3 sequence (DNA): TGTGCCAGCAGCTTAGGGAGGGGACAGGGGTCCTACGAGCAGTACTTC.